The clone carrying this TCR beta chain has at least ten counts. CDR1 LGHDT and CDR2 YNNKEL come from the germline V gene (reference sequence). Trimming cost V 3 bases and J 7 bases, with 17 bases left between them. CDR3 length: 15 amino acids. The data were taken from a study of T cells in Graves' hyperthyroidism and ophthalmopathy. RNA transcripts provided the source from which TCR beta CDR3 regions were amplified. Primed by the HTBI set, a first-round RT-PCR was run on the TCR CDR3. Via MiXCR, TCRdb re-called the multiplex PCR reads, giving one row per CDR3 protein. The sample shows about 710,000 distinct CDR3 sequences, about a sixth of them seen only once. Calling Graves' hyperthyroidism stable meant ophthalmopathy did not progress within 18 months.

Sequencing was carried out using blood. The receptor's source is a man between 18 and 29 years old with Graves' hyperthyroidism. The chain combines TRBV3-1 with TRBJ2-3, with D uncertain. CDR3 sequence: CASSQGDLAVYTQYF. CDR3 DNA: TGTGCCAGCAGCCAGGGCGACTTGGCCGTTTATACGCAGTATTTT.